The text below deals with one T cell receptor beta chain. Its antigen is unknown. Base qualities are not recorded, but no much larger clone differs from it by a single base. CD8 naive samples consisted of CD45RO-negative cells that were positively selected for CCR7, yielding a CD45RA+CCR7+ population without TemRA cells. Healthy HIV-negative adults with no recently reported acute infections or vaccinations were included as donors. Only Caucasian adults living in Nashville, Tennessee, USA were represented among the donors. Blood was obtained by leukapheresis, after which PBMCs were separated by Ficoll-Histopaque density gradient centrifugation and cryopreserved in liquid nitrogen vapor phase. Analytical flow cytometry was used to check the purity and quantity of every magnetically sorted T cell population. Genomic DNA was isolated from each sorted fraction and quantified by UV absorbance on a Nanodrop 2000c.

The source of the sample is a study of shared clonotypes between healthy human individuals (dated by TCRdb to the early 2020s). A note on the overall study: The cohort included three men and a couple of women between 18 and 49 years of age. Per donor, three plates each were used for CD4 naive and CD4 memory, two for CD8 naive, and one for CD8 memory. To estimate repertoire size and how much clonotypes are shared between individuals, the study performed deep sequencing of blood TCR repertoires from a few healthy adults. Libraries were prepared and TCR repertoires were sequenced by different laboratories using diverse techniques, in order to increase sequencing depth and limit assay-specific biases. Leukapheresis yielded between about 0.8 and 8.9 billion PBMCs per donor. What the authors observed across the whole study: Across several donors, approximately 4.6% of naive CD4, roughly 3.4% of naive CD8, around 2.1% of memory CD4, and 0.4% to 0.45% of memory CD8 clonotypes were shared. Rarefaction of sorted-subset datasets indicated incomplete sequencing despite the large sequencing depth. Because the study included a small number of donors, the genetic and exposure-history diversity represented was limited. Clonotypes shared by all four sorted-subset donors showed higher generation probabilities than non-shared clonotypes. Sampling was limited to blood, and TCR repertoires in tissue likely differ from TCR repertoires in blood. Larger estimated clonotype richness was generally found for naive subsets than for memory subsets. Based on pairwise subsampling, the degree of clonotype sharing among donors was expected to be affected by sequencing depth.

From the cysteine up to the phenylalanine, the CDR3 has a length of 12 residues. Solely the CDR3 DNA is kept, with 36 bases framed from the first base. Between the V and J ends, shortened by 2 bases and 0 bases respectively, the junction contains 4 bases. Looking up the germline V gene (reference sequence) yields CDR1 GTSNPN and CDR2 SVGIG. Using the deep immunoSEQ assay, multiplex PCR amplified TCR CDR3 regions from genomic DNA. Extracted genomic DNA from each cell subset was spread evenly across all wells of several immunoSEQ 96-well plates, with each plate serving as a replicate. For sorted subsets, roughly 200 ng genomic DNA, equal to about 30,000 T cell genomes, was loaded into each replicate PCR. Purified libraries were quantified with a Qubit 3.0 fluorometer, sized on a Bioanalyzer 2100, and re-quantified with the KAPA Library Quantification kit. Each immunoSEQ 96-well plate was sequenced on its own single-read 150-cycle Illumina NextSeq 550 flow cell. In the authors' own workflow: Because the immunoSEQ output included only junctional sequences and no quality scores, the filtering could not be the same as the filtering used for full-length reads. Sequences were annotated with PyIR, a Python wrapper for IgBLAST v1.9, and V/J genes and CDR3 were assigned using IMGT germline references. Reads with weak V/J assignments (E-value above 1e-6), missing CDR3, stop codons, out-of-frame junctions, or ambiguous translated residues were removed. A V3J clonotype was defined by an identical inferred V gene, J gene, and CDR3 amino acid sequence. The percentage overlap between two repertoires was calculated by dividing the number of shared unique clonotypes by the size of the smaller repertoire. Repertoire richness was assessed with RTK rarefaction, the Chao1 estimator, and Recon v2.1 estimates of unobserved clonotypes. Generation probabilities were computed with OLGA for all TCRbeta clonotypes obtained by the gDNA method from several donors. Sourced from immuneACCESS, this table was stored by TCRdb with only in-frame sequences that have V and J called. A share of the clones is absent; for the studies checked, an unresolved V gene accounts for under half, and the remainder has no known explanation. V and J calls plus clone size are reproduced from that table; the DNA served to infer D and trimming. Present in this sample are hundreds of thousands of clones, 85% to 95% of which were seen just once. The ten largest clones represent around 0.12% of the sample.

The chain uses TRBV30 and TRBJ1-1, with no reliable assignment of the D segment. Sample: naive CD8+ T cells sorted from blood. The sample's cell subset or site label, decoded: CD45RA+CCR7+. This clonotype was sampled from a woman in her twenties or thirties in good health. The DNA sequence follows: TGTGCCTGGAGTATCCTGAACACTGAAGCTTTCTTT. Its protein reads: CAWSILNTEAFF.